The present entry profiles one T cell receptor beta chain with its context. This clone was observed once. This clone's antigen is unknown. No quality values exist for individual bases; no much larger clone is one base distant. This entry comes from a study of T cell responses to AZD1222 COVID-19 vaccine (dated by TCRdb to 2020 to 2023). Regarding the study in general: AZD1222 recipients with second doses at about 4 weeks or about 12 weeks were pooled, because spike-specific TCR depth and breadth did not differ between schedules. TCR sequencing covered over 230 trial participants: 200 to 210 given two doses of AZD1222 and about 26 given two doses of MenACWY control vaccine. Trial participants were enrolled by age into subgroups of 18-55, 56-69 and 70-plus years, and around 140, 26 and 57 TCR-sequenced participants, respectively, were included in these subgroups. What the research found in general, with its limitations: Conclusions about previously exposed vaccinees are limited, since just six AZD1222 recipients were seropositive for SARS-CoV-2 at baseline. Participants were mostly white British and included more females than males, and it was suggested by the authors that clonal diversity may have been underestimated. The whole spike protein was spanned by vaccine-associated CD4 TCRs, and dominant responses were seen in regions 160-218 and 743-854. Because no day 14 peak-response samples were available, the repertoires could be characterized only after the peak T cell response. The 56-69-year group was small, and its depth increase did not reach significance, likely because of low power. Nearly half of unique spike-specific TCRs reportedly recognized epitopes outside regions mutated in the B.1.351 and B.1.1.7 variants. After two AZD1222 doses, spike-specific TCR breadth and depth were significantly higher than at day 0 and than in MenACWY recipients.

The CDR3, from cysteine to phenylalanine, totals 15 residues. Only the CDR3 portion is preserved as DNA: 45 bases, with reading frame beginning at the first base. The CDR1 and CDR2 encoded by the germline V gene are MDHEN and SYDVKM. At the junction V is shortened by 7 bases and J by 0 bases, with 12 bases in between. The sample's time point, from its label and the paper: baseline before first vaccination. Vaccinee samples were obtained from the UK trials COV001 and COV002, which included a single-blind randomized controlled phase 2/3 trial of AZD1222 (ChAdOx1 nCoV-19) in healthy adults. For TCRbeta chain sequencing, PBMC samples were collected from trial participants at day 0 and at day 28 after the second dose. The CDR3 regions of human TCRbeta chains were subjected to immunosequencing. The paper's data handling went like this. TCRs in the repertoires were compared against a reference library of SARS-CoV-2-specific TCRs that had been generated with the MIRA antigen-specificity platform. Breadth was defined as the fraction of unique TCRs that were SARS-CoV-2-associated, and depth was defined as the fraction of total T cells that were SARS-CoV-2-associated. Using the MIRA data, each spike-specific TCR was mapped to the spike region that the TCR reacts to and placed in a CD4 or CD8 class. Log10-transformed breadth and depth values were compared by one-way ANOVA with Sidak's multiple comparisons tests. Entries here come from immuneACCESS through TCRdb and include only in-frame sequences with V and J called. Some clones fail to appear in such tables; in the studies checked, an unresolved V gene covers under half of the shortfall, and the cause of the remainder is unknown. That table gives V, J and clone size, and the DNA gave D and trimming. The sample data list about 190,000 clones, and roughly 92% of these were observed just once. Approximately 1.5% of the sample lies in the top ten.

The receptor chain draws on TRBV28 and TRBJ2-2; a tentative D match to TRBD1 spans 5 bases. Sequencing used peripheral blood, obtained on day 0 of AZD1222 vaccination. This receptor was identified in an adult in good health. The sequenced DNA is TGTGCCAGCACTGGGGCTTCTACGAACACCGGGGAGCTGTTTTTT. It encodes CASTGASTNTGELFF.